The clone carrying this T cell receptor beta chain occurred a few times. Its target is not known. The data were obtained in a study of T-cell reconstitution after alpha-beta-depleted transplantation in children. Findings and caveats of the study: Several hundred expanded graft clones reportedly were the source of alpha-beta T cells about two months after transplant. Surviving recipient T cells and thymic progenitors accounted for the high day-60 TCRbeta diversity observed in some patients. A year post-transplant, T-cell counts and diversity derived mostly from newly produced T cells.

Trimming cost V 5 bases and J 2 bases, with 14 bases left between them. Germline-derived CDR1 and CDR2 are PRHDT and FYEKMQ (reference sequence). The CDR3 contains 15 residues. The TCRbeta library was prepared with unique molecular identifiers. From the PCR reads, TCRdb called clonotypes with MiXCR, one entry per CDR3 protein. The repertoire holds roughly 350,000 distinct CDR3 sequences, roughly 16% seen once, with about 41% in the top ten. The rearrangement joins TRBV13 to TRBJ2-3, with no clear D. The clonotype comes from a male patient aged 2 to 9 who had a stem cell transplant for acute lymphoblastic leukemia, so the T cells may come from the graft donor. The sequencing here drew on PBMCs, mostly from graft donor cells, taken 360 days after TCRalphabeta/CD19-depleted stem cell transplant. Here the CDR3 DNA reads TGTGCCAGCAGCCCCCCCGGTCCCTACACAGATACGCAGTATTTT. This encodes CASSPPGPYTDTQYF.